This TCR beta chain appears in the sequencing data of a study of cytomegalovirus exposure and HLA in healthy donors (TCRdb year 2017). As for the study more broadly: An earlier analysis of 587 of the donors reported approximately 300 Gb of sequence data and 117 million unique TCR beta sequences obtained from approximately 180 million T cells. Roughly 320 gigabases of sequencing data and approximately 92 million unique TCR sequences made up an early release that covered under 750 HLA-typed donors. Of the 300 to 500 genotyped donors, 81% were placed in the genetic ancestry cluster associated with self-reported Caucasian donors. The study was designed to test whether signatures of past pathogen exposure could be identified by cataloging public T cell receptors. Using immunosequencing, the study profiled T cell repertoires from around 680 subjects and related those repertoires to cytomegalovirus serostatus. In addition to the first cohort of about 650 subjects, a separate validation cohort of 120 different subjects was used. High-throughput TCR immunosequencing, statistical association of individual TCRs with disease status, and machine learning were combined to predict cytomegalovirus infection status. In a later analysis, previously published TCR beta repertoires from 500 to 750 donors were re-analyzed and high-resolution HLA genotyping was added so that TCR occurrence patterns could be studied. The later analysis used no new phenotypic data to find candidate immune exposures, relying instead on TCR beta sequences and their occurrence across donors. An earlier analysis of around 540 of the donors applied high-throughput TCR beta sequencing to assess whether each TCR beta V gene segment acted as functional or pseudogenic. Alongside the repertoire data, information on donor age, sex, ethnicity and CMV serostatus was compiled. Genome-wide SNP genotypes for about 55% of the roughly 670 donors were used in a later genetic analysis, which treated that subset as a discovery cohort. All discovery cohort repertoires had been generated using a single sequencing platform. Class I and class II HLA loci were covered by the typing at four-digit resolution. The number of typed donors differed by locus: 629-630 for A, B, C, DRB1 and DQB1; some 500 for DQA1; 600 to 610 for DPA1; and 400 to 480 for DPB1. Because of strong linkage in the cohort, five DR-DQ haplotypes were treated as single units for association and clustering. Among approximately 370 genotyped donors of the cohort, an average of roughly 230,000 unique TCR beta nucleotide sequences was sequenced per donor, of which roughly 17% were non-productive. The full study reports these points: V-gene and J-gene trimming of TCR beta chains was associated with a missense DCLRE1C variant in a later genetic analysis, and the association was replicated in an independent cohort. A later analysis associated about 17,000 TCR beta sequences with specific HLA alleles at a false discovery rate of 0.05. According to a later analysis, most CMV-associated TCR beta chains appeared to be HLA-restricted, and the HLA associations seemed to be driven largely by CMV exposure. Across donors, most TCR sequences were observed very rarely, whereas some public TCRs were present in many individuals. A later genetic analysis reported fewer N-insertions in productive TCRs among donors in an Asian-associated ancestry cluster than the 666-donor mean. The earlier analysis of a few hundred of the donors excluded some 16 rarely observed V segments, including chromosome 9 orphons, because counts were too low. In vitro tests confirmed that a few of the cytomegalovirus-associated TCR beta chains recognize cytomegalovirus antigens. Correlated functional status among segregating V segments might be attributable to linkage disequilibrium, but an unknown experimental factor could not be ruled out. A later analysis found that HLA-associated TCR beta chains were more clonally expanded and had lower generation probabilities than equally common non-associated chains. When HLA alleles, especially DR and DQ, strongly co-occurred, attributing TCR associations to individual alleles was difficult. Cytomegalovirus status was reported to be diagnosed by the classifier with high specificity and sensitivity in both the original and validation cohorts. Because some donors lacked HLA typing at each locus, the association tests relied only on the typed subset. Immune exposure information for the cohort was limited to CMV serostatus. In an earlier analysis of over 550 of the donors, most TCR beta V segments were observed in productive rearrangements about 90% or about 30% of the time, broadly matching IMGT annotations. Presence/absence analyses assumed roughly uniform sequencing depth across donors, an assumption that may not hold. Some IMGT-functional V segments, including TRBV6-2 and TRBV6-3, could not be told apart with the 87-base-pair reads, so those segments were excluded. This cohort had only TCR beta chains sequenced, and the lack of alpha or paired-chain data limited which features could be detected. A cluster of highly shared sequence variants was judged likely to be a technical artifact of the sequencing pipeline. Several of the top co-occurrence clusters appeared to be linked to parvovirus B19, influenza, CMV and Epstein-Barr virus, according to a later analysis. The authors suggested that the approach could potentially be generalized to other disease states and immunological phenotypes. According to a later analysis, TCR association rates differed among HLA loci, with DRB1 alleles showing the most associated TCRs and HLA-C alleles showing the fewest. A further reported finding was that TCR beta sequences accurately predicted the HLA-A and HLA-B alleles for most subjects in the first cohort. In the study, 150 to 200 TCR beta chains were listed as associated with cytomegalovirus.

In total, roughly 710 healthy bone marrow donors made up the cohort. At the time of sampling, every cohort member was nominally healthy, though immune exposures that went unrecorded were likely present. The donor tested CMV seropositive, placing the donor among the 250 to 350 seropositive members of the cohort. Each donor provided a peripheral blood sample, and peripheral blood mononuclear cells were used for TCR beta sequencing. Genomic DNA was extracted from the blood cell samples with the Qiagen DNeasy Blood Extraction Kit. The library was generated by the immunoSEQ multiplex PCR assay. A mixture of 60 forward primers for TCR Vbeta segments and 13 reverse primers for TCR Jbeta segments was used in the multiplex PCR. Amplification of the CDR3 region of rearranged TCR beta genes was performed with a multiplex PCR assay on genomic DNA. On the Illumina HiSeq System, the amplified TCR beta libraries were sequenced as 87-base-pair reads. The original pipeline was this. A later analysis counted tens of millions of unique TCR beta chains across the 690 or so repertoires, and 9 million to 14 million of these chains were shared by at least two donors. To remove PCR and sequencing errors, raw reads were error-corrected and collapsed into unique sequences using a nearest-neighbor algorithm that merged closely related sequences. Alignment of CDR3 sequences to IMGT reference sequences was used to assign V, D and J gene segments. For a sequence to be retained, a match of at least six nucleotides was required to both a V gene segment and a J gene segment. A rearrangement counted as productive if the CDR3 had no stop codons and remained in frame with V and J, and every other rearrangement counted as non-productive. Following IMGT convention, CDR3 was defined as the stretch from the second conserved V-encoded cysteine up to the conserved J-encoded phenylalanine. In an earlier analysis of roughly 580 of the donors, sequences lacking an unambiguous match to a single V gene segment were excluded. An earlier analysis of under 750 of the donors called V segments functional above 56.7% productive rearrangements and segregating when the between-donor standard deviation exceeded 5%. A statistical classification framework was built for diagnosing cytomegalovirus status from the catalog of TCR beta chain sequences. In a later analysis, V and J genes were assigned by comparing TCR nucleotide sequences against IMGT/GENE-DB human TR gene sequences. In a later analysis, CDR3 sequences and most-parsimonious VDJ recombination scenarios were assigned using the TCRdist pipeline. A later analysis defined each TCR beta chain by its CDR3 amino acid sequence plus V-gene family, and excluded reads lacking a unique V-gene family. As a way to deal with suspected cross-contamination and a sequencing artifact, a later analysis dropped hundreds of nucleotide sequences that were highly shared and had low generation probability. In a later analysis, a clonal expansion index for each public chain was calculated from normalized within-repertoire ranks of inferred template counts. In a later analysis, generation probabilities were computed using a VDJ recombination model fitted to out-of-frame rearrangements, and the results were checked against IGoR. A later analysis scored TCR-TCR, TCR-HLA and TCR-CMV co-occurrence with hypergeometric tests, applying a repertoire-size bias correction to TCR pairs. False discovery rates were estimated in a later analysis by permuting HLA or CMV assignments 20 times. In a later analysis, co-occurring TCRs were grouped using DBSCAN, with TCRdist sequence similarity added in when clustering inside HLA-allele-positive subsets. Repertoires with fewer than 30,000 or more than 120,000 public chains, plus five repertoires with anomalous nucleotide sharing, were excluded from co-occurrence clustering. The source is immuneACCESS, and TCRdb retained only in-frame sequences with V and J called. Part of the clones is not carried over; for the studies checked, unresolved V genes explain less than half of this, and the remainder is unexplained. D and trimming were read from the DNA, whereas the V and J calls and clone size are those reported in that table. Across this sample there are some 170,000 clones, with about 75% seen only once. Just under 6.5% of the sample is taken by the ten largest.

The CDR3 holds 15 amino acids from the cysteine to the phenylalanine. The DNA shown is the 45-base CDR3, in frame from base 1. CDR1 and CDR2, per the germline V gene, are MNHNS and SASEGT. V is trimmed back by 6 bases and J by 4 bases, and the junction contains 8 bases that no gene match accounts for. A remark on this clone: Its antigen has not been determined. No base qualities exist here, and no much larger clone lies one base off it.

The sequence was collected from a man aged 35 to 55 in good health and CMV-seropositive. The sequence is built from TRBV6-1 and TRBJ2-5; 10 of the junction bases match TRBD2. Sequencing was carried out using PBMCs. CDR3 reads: CASRTQAGGRETQYF. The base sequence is TGTGCCAGCAGGACCCAAGCGGGAGGGCGAGAGACCCAGTACTTC.